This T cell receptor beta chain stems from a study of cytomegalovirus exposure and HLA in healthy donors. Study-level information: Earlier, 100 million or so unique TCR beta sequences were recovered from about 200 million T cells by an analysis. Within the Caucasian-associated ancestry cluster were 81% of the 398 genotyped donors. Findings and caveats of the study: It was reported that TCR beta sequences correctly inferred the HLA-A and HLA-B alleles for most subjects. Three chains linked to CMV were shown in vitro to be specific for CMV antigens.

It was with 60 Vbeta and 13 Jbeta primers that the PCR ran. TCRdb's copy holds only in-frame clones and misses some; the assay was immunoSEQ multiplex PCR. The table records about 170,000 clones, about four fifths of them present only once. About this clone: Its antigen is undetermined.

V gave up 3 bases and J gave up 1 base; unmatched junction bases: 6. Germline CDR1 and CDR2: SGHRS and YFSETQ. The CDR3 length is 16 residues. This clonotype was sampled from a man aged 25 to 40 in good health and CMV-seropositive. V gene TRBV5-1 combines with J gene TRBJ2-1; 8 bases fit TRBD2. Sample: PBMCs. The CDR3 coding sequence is TGCGCCAGCAGCTCCGGGCGGGAGGTTTCCTACAATGAGCAGTTCTTC. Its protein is CASSSGREVSYNEQFF.